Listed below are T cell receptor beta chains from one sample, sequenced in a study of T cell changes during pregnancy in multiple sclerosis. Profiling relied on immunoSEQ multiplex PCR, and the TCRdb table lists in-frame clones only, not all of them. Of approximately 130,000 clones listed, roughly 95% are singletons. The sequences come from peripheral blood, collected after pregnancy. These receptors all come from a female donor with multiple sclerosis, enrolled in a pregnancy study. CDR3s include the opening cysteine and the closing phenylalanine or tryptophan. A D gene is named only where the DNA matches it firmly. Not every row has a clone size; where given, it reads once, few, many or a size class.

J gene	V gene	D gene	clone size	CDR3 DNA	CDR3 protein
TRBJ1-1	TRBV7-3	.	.	TGTGCCAGCTCGAAAGTCGGCACTGAAGCTTTCTTT	CASSKVGTEAFF
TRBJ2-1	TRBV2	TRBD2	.	TGTGCCAGCGGGGATGGTATGGGACTACCTAACAATGAGCAGTTCTTC	CASGDGMGLPNNEQFF
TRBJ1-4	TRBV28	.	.	TGTGCCAGCAGTTCGGACATAGGACTGTTTTTT	CASSSDIGLFF
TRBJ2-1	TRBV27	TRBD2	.	TGTGCCAGCAGTTCCAAGACTAGCGGGAGGACTTACAATGAGCAGTTCTTC	CASSSKTSGRTYNEQFF
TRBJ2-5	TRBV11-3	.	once	TGTGCCAGCAGCCCCGGTAGCCAAGAGACCCAGTACTTC	CASSPGSQETQYF
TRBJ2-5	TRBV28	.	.	TGTGCCAGCAGTGCGCCGGGGGTTGGGGGAACGGAGACCCAGTACTTC	CASSAPGVGGTETQYF
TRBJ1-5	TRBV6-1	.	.	TGTGCCAGCAGCGTACAGGTCAGTCAGCCCCAGCATTTT	CASSVQVSQPQHF
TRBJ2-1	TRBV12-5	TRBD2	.	TGTGCTAGTGGTTTGCCAGGCGGGGGTCGGAATGAGCAGTTCTTC	CASGLPGGGRNEQFF
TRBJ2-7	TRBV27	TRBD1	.	TGTGCCAGCAGGAAGGACAGGGGGGGTTTCTACGAGCAGTACTTC	CASRKDRGGFYEQYF
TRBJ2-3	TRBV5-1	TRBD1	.	TGCGCCAGCAGCTCCGCGGGACAGGGGATTTCAGATACGCAGTATTTT	CASSSAGQGISDTQYF
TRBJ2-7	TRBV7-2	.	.	TGTGCCAGCAGCTTAGACGGGAGCAGTACCTACGAGCAGTACTTC	CASSLDGSSTYEQYF
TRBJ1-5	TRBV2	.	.	TGTGCCAGCAGTGGGTCCCGGGGCGGGAGCCCCCAGCCCCAGCATTTT	CASSGSRGGSPQPQHF
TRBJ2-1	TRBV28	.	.	TGTGCCAGCAGACCGGGACTTAGTGCCAATGAGCAGTTCTTC	CASRPGLSANEQFF
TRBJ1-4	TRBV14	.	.	TGTGCCAGCAGTCTCTCCCGGACTGCTTTTAATGAAAAACTGTTTTTT	CASSLSRTAFNEKLFF
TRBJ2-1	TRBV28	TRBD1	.	TGTGCCAGCAACCAAGACAGGATGACAGGGAGCCACAATGAGCAGTTCTTC	CASNQDRMTGSHNEQFF
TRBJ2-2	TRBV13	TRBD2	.	TGTGCCAGCAGCTTATATGTGACTAGCGGGAGGAGCGACACCGGGGAGCTGTTTTTT	CASSLYVTSGRSDTGELFF
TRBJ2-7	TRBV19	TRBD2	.	TGTGCCAGTATTCCCACTAGCGGGAGAATTTATGACGAGCAGTACTTC	CASIPTSGRIYDEQYF
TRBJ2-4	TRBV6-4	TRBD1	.	TGTGCCAGCACCGACAGGGTTAGAGCCAAAAACATTCAGTACTTC	CASTDRVRAKNIQYF
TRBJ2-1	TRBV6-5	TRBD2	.	TGTGCCAGCAGAACGACTAGCGGGAGTTCCCATGAGCAGTTCTTC	CASRTTSGSSHEQFF
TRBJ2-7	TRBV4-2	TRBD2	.	TGTGCCAGCAGCCAAGTGGGAGGGTCCTACGAGCAGTACTTC	CASSQVGGSYEQYF
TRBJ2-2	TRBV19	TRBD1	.	TGTGCCAGTAGTATAGCCAGGGGGACCGGGGAGCTGTTTTTT	CASSIARGTGELFF
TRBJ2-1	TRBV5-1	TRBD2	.	TGCGCCAGCAGCGGTGGGACTAGCGGGAGAGGCACCTACAATGAGCAGTTCTTC	CASSGGTSGRGTYNEQFF
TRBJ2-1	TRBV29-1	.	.	TGCAACACTGTAAGTGGGGGCCATGAGCAGTTCTTC	CNTVSGGHEQFF
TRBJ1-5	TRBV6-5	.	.	TGTGCCAGCAGTTACTCGGCAAGACAGGACATTCAGCATTTT	CASSYSARQDIQHF
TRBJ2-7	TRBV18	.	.	TGTGCCAGCTCACCAGAGGAGCGGCGGCAGTACTTC	CASSPEERRQYF
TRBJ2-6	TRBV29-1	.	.	TGCAGCGTTGGGGGCTTAATCCCGGGTTCCGGGGCCAACGTCCTGACTTTC	CSVGGLIPGSGANVLTF
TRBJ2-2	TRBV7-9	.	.	TGTGCCAGCAGCTTTCAGGCTGGAACCGGGGAGCTGTTTTTT	CASSFQAGTGELFF
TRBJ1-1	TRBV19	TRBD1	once	TGTGCCAGTGGGACAGGGGCGTGGAGCACTGAAGCTTTCTTT	CASGTGAWSTEAFF
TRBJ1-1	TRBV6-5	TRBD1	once	TGTGCCAGCAGTTACGGGACAGGGGTCGTTCCTGAAGCTTTCTTT	CASSYGTGVVPEAFF